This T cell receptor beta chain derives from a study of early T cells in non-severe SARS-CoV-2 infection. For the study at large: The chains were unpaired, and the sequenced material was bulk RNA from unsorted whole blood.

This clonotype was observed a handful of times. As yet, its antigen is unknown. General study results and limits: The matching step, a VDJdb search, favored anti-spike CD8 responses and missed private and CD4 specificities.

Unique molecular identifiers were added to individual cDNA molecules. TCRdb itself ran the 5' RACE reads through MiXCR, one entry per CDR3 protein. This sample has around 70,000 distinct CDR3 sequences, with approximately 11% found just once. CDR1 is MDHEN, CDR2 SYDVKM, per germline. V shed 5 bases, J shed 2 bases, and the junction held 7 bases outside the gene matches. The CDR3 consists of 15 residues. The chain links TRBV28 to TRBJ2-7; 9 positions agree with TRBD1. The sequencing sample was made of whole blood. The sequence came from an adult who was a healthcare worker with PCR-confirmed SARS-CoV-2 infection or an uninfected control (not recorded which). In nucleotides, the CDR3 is TGTGCCAGCAGTCCATCCGGGACAGGGCCCTACGAGCAGTACTTC. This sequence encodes CASSPSGTGPYEQYF.